What follows describes a single T cell receptor beta chain. A few counts support this clonotype. Its antigen target is currently unknown. Per-base quality was not reported, and no clone a single base away is much larger than it. The source of the sample is a study of patients and donors after allogeneic stem cell transplantation (TCRdb year 2020). Trimming at the junction amounts to 3 bases on V and 4 bases on J, and the germline ends lie 16 bases apart. CDR1 and CDR2 are read off the germline V gene as SGHRS and YFSETQ. From its cysteine to its phenylalanine, the CDR3 spans 15 amino acids. Only the CDR3 DNA stays, 45 bases, in frame from base 1. The method was RT-PCR. Sequencing was carried out with a NextSeq 550. The public reads were reanalyzed by TCRdb: fastp trimming at Q25, MiXCR alignment, in-frame beta chains only. Duplicate CDR3 protein sequences are folded into a single record with the most common DNA and genes. This sample lists 390,000 or so distinct CDR3 sequences; 15% to 20% were detected once. Together, the top ten hold roughly 7% of the sample.

The chain employs TRBV5-1 and TRBJ1-2; the D region possibly corresponds to TRBD1 (5 bases align). The sequencing input was blood, either unsorted or a sorted T cell fraction (not recorded which). The clonotype comes from a human donor who was either an allogeneic HSCT recipient or a stem cell or donor lymphocyte infusion donor (not recorded which). It is not recorded whose cells these are; they may come from a transplant donor. The nucleotides are TGCGCCAGCAGCTCCTCGGGGGAAGGGGCCTATGGCTACACCTTC. Translated, it gives CASSSSGEGAYGYTF.